The clone carrying this T cell receptor (beta chain) was seen ten or more times. The antigen is unknown. V lost 4 bases and J 9 bases, leaving 11 bases between the germline ends. CDR3 length equals 12 residues. Germline assignment: CDR1 SGDLS and CDR2 YYNGEE. During its preparation, the TCRbeta library received unique molecular identifiers. TCRdb ran MiXCR on the PCR reads and lists one entry per CDR3 protein. Here the sample spans about 300,000 distinct CDR3 sequences, around a tenth being singletons. This sample was included in a study of T-cell reconstitution after alpha-beta-depleted transplantation in children. Study conclusions and caveats: There were reportedly several hundred expanded graft clones from which alpha-beta T cells came about two months after transplant. T-cell numbers and diversity one year post-transplant derived largely from freshly generated T cells. Recipient T cells and thymic progenitors that survived gave rise to the high TCRbeta diversity observed at day 60 in some patients.

The source is a boy under three years old with acute myeloid leukemia, due to receive a stem cell transplant. Here the sequenced sample was PBMCs, taken before TCRalphabeta/CD19-depleted stem cell transplant. The chain has TRBV9 and TRBJ2-1, with D possibly TRBD2 on 5 matching bases. CDR3 bases: TGTGCCAGCAGCCCCCCGGGGTTTGAGCAGTTCTTC. Translating gives CASSPPGFEQFF.